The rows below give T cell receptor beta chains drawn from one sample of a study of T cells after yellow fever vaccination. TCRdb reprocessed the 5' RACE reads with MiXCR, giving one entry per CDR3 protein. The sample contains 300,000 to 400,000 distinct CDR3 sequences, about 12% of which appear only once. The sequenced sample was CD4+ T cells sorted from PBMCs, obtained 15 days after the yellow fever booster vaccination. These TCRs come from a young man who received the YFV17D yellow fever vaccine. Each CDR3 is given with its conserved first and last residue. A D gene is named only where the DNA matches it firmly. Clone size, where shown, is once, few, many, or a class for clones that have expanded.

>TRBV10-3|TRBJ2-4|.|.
TGTGCCATCAGTGAACTAACCCAAAACATTCAGTACTTC
CAISELTQNIQYF
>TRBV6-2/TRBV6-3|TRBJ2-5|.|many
TGTGCCAGCCGGTGGACAGCGGCAACTCAATCCGAGACCCAGTACTTC
CASRWTAATQSETQYF
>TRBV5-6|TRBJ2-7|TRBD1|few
TGTGCCAGCAGCTCGACAGGGCGCGCCTACGAGCAGTACTTC
CASSSTGRAYEQYF
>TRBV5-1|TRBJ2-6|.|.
TGCGCCAGCAGCTTGGTTCCTACTCTGGGGGCCAACGTCCTGACTTTC
CASSLVPTLGANVLTF
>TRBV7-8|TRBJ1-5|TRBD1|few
TGTGCCAGCAGCTTAGTTACAGGGGGTTATCAGCCCCAGCATTTT
CASSLVTGGYQPQHF
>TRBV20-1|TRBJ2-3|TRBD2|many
TGCAGTGCTGGATCTAGCGGGGGGGCAAATACGCAGTATTTT
CSAGSSGGANTQYF
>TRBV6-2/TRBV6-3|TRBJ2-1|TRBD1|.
TGTGCCAGCAGGCTACCTGACAGGGGGCCCCGTCATGAGCAGTTCTTC
CASRLPDRGPRHEQFF
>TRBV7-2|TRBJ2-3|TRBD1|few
TGTGCCAGCAGCTCGACAGGGGTAAGAGATACGCAGTATTTT
CASSSTGVRDTQYF
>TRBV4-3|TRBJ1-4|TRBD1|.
TGCGCCAGCAGCCGCCCGCCGTTAGGACAGGGGAAAGAAAAACTGTTTTTT
CASSRPPLGQGKEKLFF
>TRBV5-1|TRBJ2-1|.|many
TGCGCCAGCAGCTTTATGACCTCCTACAATGAGCAGTTCTTC
CASSFMTSYNEQFF
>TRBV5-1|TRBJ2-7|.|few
TGCGCCAGCAGCCAACCCCAGGCCTCCTACGAGCAGTACTTC
CASSQPQASYEQYF
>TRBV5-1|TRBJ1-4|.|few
TGCGCCAGCCGATTTCAGGGTGGGAATGAAAAACTGTTTTTT
CASRFQGGNEKLFF
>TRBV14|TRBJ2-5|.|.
TGTGCCAGCAGCCAAAGGTCGCTTGAGACCCAGTACTTC
CASSQRSLETQYF
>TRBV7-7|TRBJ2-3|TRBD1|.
TGTGCCAGCAGCGTCGGGACAGGCCGCACAGATACGCAGTATTTT
CASSVGTGRTDTQYF
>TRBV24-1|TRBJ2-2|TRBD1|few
TGTGCCACCAGTGGAGGGGGCGGAACCGGGGAGCTGTTTTTT
CATSGGGGTGELFF
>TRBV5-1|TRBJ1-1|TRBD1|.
TGCGCCAGCAGCTCGGGGGGGACAGGGATCTCGGTGGGCACTGAAGCTTTCTTT
CASSSGGTGISVGTEAFF
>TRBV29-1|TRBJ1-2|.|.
TGCAGCGTTGAAACAGGGTTGGAAGGCTACACCTTC
CSVETGLEGYTF
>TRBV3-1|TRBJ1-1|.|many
TGTGCCAGCAGCGGGTTCACTGAAGCTTTCTTT
CASSGFTEAFF
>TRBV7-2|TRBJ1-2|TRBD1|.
TGTGCCAGCAGCGCGAGCGGACAGGGTCTGCGTGGCTACACCTTC
CASSASGQGLRGYTF
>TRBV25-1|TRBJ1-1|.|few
TGTGCCAGCAGGGCCGGACGCTATCAACCTTTCTTT
CASRAGRYQPFF
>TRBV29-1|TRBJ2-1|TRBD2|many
TGCAGCGCTTTAGCGGGGGGGTCTTACAATGAGCAGTTCTTC
CSALAGGSYNEQFF
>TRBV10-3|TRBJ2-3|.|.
TGTGCCATCAGTGAGTCGACTCGACGGGGAGGCACAGATACGCAGTATTTT
CAISESTRRGGTDTQYF
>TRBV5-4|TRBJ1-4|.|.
TGTGCCAGCAGCGAAGGTGGGGGGGCCGGCGAAAAACTGTTTTTT
CASSEGGGAGEKLFF
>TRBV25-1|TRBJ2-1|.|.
TGTGCCAGCAGTGAGATGAACGACCCGGTCAATGAGCAGTTCTTC
CASSEMNDPVNEQFF
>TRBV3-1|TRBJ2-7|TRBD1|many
TGTGCCAGCAGCTACTGGACAGGATCCTACGAGCAGTACTTC
CASSYWTGSYEQYF
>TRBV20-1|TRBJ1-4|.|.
TGCAGTGCTAGAGACGGAGGGCTACGAGAAAAACTGTTTTTT
CSARDGGLREKLFF
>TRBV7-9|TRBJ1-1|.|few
TGTGCCAGCAGCTTCGATAGGAGCTGGGGCACTGAAGCTTTCTTT
CASSFDRSWGTEAFF
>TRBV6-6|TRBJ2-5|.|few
TGTGCCAGCAAGCGAGGGGAGACCCAGTACTTC
CASKRGETQYF
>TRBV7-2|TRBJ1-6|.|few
TGTGCCAGCAGACGGAGAGTAGGGCGGAATAATTCACCCCTCCACTTT
CASRRRVGRNNSPLHF
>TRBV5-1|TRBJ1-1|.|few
TGCGCCAGCAGCTCTCAGGACAAGAACACTGAAGCTTTCTTT
CASSSQDKNTEAFF
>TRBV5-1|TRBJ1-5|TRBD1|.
TGCGCCAGCAGCCCCGGGACAGGGCGGTTTCAGCCCCAGCATTTT
CASSPGTGRFQPQHF
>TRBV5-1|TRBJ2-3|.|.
TGCGCCAGCAGCTTCAGGCAGCAGACAGATACGCAGTATTTT
CASSFRQQTDTQYF
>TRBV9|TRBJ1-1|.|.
TGTGCCAGCAGCGAGGGGGGGGCAGGGACTGAAGCTTTCTTT
CASSEGGAGTEAFF
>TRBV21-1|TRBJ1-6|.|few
TGTGCCAGCAGCATAGGGACAGTCCGTTTC
CASSIGTVRF
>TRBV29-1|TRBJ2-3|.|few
TGCAGCGTTGAGGGGGGTGGCACAGATACGCAGTATTTT
CSVEGGGTDTQYF
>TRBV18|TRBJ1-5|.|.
TGTGCCAGCAGCACCCTGGGGCTAGGCAATCAGCCCCAGCATTTT
CASSTLGLGNQPQHF
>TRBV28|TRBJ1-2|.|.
TGTGCCAGCAGTCCACCGGGGAACTCCTATGGCTACACCTTC
CASSPPGNSYGYTF
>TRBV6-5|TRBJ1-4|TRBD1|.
TGTGCCAGCGGCGGGACAGGGTTTAATGAAAAACTGTTTTTT
CASGGTGFNEKLFF
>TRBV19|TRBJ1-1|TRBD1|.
TGTGCCAGTATGGTAGGAGACAGGGTCACTGAAGCTTTCTTT
CASMVGDRVTEAFF
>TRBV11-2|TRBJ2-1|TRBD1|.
TGTGCCAGCAGCAAACGGGACAGGGGACTCGAGCAGTTCTTC
CASSKRDRGLEQFF
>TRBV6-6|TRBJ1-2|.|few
TGTGCCAGCAGAATACAGGGTTACTATGGCTACACCTTC
CASRIQGYYGYTF
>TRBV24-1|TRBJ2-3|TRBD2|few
TGTGCCACCAGTGATGCTACCGGGACTAAAGAAGATACGCAGTATTTT
CATSDATGTKEDTQYF
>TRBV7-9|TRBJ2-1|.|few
TGTGCCAGCAGCTTAGGGCTCCCGGGTTACAATGAGCAGTTCTTC
CASSLGLPGYNEQFF
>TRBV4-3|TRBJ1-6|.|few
TGCGCCAGCAGCCAAGTCCGCGGGGGGCTTTCACCCCTCCACTTT
CASSQVRGGLSPLHF
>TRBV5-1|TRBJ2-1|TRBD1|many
TGCGCCAGCAGCCCATCCCCGGGACAGGGGATCGATGAGCAGTTCTTC
CASSPSPGQGIDEQFF
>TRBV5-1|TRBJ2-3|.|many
TGCGCCAGCAAGAGGCAGCTAGATGACACAGATACGCAGTATTTT
CASKRQLDDTDTQYF
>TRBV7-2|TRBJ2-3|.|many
TGTGCCAGCAGCTTAGGGGGCGGTACGCAGTATTTT
CASSLGGGTQYF
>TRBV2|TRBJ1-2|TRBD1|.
TGTGCCAGCAGCGCCGGGACAGGGGCCAACTATGGCTACACCTTC
CASSAGTGANYGYTF
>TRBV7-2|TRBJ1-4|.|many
TGTGCCAGCAGCGAAAGCGCGGTCGCAACTAATGAAAAACTGTTTTTT
CASSESAVATNEKLFF
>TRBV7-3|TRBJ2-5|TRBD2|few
TGTGCCAGCAGGTTGACTAGCGGGGGTGGAGAGACCCAGTACTTC
CASRLTSGGGETQYF
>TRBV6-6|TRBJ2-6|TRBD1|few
TGTGCCAGCAGTTACTTGGGACAGGGCCTCTCTGGGGCCAACGTCCTGACTTTC
CASSYLGQGLSGANVLTF
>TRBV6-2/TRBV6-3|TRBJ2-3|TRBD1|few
TGTGCCAGCCTCTCCACGGGAAGGCGGGACAGGGGGCCGCGGGATACGCAGTATTTT
CASLSTGRRDRGPRDTQYF
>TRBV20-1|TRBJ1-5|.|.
TGCAGTGCCCTCCGAGACGAGGCGCATAGCAATCAGCCCCAGCATTTT
CSALRDEAHSNQPQHF
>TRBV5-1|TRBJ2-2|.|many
TGCGCCAGCAGCTCCAAAATTTCCCCCGGGGAGCTGTTTTTT
CASSSKISPGELFF
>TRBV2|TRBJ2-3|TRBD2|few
TGTGCCAGCACCGACTGGGGGAGGGCGGATACGCAGTATTTT
CASTDWGRADTQYF
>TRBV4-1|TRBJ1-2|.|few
TGCGCCAGCAGCCAAGGGGAACTAAACCCAGCTGGCTACACCTTC
CASSQGELNPAGYTF